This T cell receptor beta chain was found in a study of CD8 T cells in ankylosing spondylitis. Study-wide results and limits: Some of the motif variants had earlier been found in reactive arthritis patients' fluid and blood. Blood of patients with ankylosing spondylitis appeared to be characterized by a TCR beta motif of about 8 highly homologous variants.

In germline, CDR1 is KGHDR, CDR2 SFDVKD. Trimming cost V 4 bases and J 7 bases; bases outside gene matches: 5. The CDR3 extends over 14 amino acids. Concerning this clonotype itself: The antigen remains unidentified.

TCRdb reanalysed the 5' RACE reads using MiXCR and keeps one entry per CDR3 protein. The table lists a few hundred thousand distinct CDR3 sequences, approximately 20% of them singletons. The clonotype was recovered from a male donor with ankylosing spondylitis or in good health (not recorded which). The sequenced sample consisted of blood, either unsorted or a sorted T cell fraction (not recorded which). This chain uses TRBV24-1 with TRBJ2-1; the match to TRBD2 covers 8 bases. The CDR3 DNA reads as TGTGCCACCAGTGACGGACTAGCCGGGAATGAGCAGTTCTTC. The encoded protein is CATSDGLAGNEQFF.